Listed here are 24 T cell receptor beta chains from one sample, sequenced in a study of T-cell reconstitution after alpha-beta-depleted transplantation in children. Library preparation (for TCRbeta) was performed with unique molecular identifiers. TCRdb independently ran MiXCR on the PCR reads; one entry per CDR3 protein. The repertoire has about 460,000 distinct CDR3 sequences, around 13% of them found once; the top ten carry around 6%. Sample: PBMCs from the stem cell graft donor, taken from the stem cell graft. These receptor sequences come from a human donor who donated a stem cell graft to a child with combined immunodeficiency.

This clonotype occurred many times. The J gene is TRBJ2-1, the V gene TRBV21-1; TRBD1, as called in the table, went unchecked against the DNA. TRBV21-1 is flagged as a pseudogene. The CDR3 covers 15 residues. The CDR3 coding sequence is TGTGCCAGCAGCAAAGAGAAGACAGGGGCCGATGAGCAGTTCTTC. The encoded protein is CASSKEKTGADEQFF.

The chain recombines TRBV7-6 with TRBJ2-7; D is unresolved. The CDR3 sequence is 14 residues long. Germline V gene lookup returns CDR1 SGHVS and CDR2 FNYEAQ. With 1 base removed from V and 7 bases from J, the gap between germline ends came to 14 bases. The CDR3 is CASSLGTLASEQYF. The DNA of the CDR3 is TGTGCCAGCAGCTTAGGGACGTTGGCAAGTGAGCAGTACTTC.

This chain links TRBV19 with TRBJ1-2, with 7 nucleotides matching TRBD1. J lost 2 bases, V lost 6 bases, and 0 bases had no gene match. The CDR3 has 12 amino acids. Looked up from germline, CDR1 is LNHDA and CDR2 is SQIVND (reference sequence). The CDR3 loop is CASRDRNYGYTF. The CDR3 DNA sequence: TGTGCCAGTAGGGACAGGAACTATGGCTACACCTTC.

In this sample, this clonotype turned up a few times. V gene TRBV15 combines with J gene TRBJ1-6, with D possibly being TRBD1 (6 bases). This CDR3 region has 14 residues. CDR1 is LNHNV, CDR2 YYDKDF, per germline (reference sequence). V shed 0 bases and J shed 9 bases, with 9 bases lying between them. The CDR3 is CATSRDRGASPLHF. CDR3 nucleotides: TGTGCCACCAGCAGAGACAGGGGCGCTTCACCCCTCCACTTT.

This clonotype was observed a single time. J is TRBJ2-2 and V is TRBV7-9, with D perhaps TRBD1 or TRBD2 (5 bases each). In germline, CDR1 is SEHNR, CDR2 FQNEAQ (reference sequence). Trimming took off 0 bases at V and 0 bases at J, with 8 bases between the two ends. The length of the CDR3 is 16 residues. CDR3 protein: CASSLARGANTGELFF. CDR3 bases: TGTGCCAGCAGCTTAGCGCGAGGGGCGAACACCGGGGAGCTGTTTTTT.

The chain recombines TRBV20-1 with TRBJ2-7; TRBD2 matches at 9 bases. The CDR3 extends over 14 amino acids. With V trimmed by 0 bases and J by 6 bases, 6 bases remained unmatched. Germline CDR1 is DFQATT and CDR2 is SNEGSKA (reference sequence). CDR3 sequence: CSARDLAGEREQYF. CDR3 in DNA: TGCAGTGCTAGAGATTTAGCGGGGGAGCGCGAGCAGTACTTC.

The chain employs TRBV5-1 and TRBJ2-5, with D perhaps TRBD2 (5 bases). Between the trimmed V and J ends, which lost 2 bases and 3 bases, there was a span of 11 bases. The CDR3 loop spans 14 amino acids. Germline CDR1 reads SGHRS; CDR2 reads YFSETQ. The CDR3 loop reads CASSFNSVEETQYF. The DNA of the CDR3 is TGCGCCAGCAGCTTTAATAGCGTGGAAGAGACCCAGTACTTC.

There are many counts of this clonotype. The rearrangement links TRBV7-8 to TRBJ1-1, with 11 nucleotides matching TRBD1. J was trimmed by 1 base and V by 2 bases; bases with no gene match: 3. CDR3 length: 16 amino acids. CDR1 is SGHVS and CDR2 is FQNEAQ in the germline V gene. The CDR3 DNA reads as TGTGCCAGCAGCTTAAGGGACAGGGGGTCGAACACTGAAGCTTTCTTT. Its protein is CASSLRDRGSNTEAFF.

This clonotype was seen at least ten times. This CDR3 is CASSQDRGYFPEDEQFF. In DNA, the CDR3 is TGCGCCAGCAGCCAAGATCGGGGCTACTTCCCAGAGGATGAGCAGTTCTTC. The chain joins TRBV4-3 to TRBJ2-1; possibly TRBD1 or TRBD2 for D (5 bases each). Trimming removed 0 bases at V and 8 bases at J, with 20 bases between. The CDR3 length is 17 residues. The germline V gene encodes CDR1 LGHNA and CDR2 YSLEER.

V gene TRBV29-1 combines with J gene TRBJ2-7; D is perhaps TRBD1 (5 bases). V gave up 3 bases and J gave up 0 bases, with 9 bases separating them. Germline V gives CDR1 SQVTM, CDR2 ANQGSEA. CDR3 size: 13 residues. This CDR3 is CSVEGQFSYEQYF. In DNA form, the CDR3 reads TGCAGCGTTGAGGGGCAGTTCTCCTACGAGCAGTACTTC.

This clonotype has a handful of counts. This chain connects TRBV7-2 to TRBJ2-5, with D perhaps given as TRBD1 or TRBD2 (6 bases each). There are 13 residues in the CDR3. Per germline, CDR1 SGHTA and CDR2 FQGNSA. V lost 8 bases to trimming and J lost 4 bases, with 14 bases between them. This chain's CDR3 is CASSRGRRETQYF. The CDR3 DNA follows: TGTGCCAGCTCCCGGGGGCGGCGAGAGACCCAGTACTTC.

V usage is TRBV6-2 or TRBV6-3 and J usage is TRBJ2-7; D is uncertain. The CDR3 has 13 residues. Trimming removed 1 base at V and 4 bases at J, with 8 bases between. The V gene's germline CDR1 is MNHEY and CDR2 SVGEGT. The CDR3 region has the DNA TGTGCCAGCAGTTACTTAACACCGTACGAGCAGTACTTC. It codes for CASSYLTPYEQYF.

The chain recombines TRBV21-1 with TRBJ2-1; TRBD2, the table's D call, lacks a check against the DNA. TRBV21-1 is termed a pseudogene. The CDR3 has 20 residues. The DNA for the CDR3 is TGTGCCAGCAGCAAACAGGCCGTGGGATTATCGGGGGGGCCGGGGAATGAGCAGTTCTTC. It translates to CASSKQAVGLSGGPGNEQFF.

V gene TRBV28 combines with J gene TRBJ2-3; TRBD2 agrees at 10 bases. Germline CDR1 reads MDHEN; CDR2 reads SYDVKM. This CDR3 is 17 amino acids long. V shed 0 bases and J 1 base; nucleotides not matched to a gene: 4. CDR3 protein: CASSLWRLAGGTDTQYF. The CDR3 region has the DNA TGTGCCAGCAGTTTATGGAGGCTAGCGGGGGGCACAGATACGCAGTATTTT.

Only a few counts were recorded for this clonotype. CDR3 sequence (DNA): TGTGCCAGCAGACGGACTAGCGGGACCCCCTATACGCAGTATTTT. It codes for CASRRTSGTPYTQYF. The rearrangement joins TRBV6-2 or TRBV6-3 to TRBJ2-3, with 12 bases aligning to TRBD2. Losses at the gene ends were 6 bases for V and 7 bases for J; bases not matched to a gene: 8. Germline lookup yields CDR1 MNHEY and CDR2 SVGEGT. The CDR3 is 15 amino acids.

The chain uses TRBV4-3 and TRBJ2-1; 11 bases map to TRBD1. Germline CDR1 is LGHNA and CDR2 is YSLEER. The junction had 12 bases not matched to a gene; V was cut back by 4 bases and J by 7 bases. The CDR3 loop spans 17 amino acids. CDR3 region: CASSLGTGGALWNEQFF. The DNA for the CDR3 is TGCGCCAGCAGCCTTGGGACAGGGGGGGCTCTGTGGAATGAGCAGTTCTTC.

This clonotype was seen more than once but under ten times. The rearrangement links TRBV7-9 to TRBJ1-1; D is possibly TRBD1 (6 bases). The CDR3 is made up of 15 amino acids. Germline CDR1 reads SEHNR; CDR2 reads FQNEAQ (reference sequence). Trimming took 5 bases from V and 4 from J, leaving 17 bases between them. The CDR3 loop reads CASSPHRVRGTEAFF. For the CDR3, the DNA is TGTGCCAGCAGCCCACACAGGGTGCGGGGCACTGAAGCTTTCTTT. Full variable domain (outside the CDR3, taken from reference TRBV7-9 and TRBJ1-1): DTGVSQNPRHKITKRGQNVTFRCDPISEHNRLYWYRQTLGQGPEFLTYFQNEAQLEKSRLLSDRFSAERPKGSFSTLEIQRTEQGDSAMYLCASSPHRVRGTEAFFGQGTRLTVV.

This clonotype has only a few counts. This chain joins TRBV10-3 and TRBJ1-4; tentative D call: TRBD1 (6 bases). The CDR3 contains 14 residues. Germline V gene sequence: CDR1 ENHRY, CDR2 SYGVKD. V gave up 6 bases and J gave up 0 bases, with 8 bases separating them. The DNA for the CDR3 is TGTGCCATCAGCCGGGACACAACTAATGAAAAACTGTTTTTT. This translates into CAISRDTTNEKLFF.

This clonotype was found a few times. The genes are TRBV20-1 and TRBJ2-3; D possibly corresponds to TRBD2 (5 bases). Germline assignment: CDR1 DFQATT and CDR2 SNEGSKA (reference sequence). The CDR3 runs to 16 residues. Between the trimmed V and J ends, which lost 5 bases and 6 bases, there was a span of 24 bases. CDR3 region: CSAQPFAGTTMDTQYF. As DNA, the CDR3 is TGCAGTGCTCAGCCCTTTGCGGGTACTACCATGGATACGCAGTATTTT.

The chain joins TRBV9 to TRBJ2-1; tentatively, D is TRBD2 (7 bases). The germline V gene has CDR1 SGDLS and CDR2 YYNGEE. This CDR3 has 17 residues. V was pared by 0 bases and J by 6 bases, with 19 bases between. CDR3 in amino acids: CASSVGGGASAGNEQFF. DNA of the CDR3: TGTGCCAGCAGCGTAGGTGGGGGGGCCAGCGCAGGCAATGAGCAGTTCTTC.

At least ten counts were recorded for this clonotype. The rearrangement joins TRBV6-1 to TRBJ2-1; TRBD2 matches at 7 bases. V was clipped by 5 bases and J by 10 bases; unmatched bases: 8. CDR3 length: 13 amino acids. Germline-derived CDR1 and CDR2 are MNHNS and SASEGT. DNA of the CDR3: TGTGCCAGCAGTCAGCGGGGTTGGGCCGAGCAGTTCTTC. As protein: CASSQRGWAEQFF.

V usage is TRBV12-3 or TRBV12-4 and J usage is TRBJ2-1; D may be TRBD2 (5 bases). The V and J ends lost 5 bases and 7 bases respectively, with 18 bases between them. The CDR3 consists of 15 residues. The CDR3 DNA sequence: TGTGCCAGCAGTGCTGCGGGCCGGCCCTCGAATGAGCAGTTCTTC. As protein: CASSAAGRPSNEQFF.

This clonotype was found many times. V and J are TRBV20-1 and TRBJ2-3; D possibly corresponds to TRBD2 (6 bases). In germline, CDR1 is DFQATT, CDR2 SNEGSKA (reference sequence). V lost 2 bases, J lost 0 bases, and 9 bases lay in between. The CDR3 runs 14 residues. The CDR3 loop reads CSARYGGSTDTQYF. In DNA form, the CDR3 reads TGCAGTGCTAGATACGGGGGTAGCACAGATACGCAGTATTTT.

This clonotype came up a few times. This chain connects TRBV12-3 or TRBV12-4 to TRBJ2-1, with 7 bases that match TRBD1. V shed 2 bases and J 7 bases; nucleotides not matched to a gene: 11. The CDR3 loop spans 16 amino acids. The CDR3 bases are TGTGCCAGCAGTTTAAGGCCTGAGACAGGGAGAAATGAGCAGTTCTTC. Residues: CASSLRPETGRNEQFF.